These 21 T cell receptor beta chains came from one sample sequenced in a study of blood T cell repertoires in COVID-19. Generated by immunoSEQ multiplex PCR, the TCRdb table keeps only in-frame clones and is missing some. Here the sample spans about 200,000 clones, more than 70% being singletons. Sequenced sample: PBMCs or T cells enriched from blood (not recorded which). These TCRs come from a woman aged 18-29 years who had recovered from COVID-19.

The gene calls are TRBV19 and TRBJ1-2; TRBD1 agrees at 8 bases. Per the germline V gene, CDR1 is LNHDA and CDR2 is SQIVND (reference sequence). Unmatched junction bases numbered 1, after V lost 1 base and J lost 6 bases. This CDR3 comprises 13 residues. CDR3 residues: CASSIAGGDGYTF. The CDR3 bases are TGTGCCAGTAGTATAGCAGGGGGCGATGGCTACACCTTC.

This chain joins TRBV18 and TRBJ1-1; D is ambiguous. The CDR3 is 14 residues long. From germline, CDR1 is KGHSH and CDR2 LQKENI. V lost 5 bases and J lost 1, with 11 bases in between. DNA of the CDR3: TGTGCCAGCTCAACCGACATACCGAACACTGAAGCTTTCTTT. As protein: CASSTDIPNTEAFF.

The V call is TRBV5-1, the J call TRBJ1-6, with a weak D call TRBD1 (6 bases). The CDR3 loop spans 15 amino acids. The V gene lost 1 base and the J gene lost 9 bases, with 14 bases spanning the gap. Germline V lookup: CDR1 SGHRS, CDR2 YFSETQ. DNA for the CDR3: TGCGCCAGCAGCTTGTGGGGGGGCTCTTTTTCACCCCTCCACTTT. This codes for CASSLWGGSFSPLHF.

The chain carries TRBV5-6 and TRBJ1-2; tentative D call: TRBD1 (5 bases). Germline lookup yields CDR1 SGHDT and CDR2 YYEEEE. The CDR3 runs 17 residues. Deletions cut 0 bases from V and 9 bases from J, with 24 bases between. The CDR3 nucleotides read TGTGCCAGCAGCTTGGCTGGACTGAGGGAGGGGATCGTTAGCTACACCTTC. The encoded protein is CASSLAGLREGIVSYTF. The entire variable domain, with the rest obtained from reference TRBV5-6 and TRBJ1-2, is as follows: DAGVTQSPTHLIKTRGQQVTLRCSPKSGHDTVSWYQQALGQGPQFIFQYYEEEERQRGNFPDRFSGHQFPNYSSELNVNALLLGDSALYLCASSLAGLREGIVSYTFGSGTRLTVV.

The CDR3 DNA sequence: TGTGCCAGTAGTTCATTACAGGGCTATGAGCAGTTCTTC. Residues: CASSSLQGYEQFF. The chain employs TRBV19 and TRBJ2-1; D possibly corresponds to TRBD1 (6 bases). Germline CDR1 is LNHDA and CDR2 is SQIVND (reference sequence). With 5 bases removed from V and 8 bases from J, the gap between germline ends came to 13 bases. This CDR3 is built from 13 residues.

A note on this clone: Different DNA sequences within this sample yield the same CDR3. The V gene is TRBV4-1, the J gene TRBJ1-4; 8 nucleotides align to TRBD1. CDR3 length: 14 amino acids. Per the germline V gene, CDR1 is MGHRA and CDR2 is YSYEKL. Germline trimming cut 1 base from V and 5 bases from J; bases unmatched to any gene: 0. The CDR3 region is CASSQGTGNEKLFF. In nucleotides, the CDR3 is TGCGCCAGCAGCCAAGGGACAGGGAATGAAAAACTGTTTTTT.

CDR3 coding DNA: TGTGCCAGCAGTCAGGGGGCGGGACCCCTCCACTTT. Protein: CASSQGAGPLHF. The V and J genes are TRBV25-1 and TRBJ1-6, with 8 bases matching TRBD1. Looked up from germline, CDR1 is MGHDK and CDR2 is SYGVNS. The CDR3 loop spans 12 amino acids. Trimming removed 5 bases from V and 12 bases from J; junction bases left unmatched: 3.

This sequence joins TRBV28 and TRBJ1-2, with 8 nucleotides matching TRBD1. Trimming removed 5 bases from V and 7 bases from J; junction bases left unmatched: 3. The CDR3 runs to 12 residues. Germline V CDR1 and CDR2: MDHEN, SYDVKM. CDR3 nucleotide sequence: TGTGCCAGCAGTCTGGACAGGGCTGGCTACACCTTC. Protein: CASSLDRAGYTF.

The V and J genes are TRBV12-5 and TRBJ1-1; D might be TRBD1 (5 bases). V was clipped by 4 bases and J by 5 bases, with 14 bases between them. The CDR3 is 14 residues long. Germline V gene lookup returns CDR1 LGHNT and CDR2 FRNRAP. The chain's CDR3 is CASGYYFQGTEAFF. CDR3 nucleotide sequence: TGTGCTAGTGGTTACTATTTCCAGGGAACTGAAGCTTTCTTT.

This chain uses TRBV18 with TRBJ1-1; TRBD1 might be the D (5 bases). V was trimmed by 5 bases and J by 0 bases, leaving 13 bases between them. This CDR3 region has 15 residues. The germline V gene encodes CDR1 KGHSH and CDR2 LQKENI. The CDR3 is CASSSAGEMNTEAFF. CDR3 sequence (DNA): TGTGCCAGCTCATCGGCGGGGGAGATGAACACTGAAGCTTTCTTT.

The chain uses TRBV5-4 and TRBJ2-7; D not resolved. V lost 4 bases to trimming and J lost 0 bases, with 17 bases between them. From germline, CDR1 is SGHNT and CDR2 YYREEE (reference sequence). CDR3 length: 16 amino acids. CDR3 DNA: TGTGCCAGCAGCCGCGCCCTAGTAGAACCCTCCTACGAGCAGTACTTC. Protein product: CASSRALVEPSYEQYF. Based on the CDR3 plus reference TRBV5-4 and TRBJ2-7, the full variable domain is ETGVTQSPTHLIKTRGQQVTLRCSSQSGHNTVSWYQQALGQGPQFIFQYYREEENGRGNFPPRFSGLQFPNYSSELNVNALELDDSALYLCASSRALVEPSYEQYFGPGTRLTVT.

This clone was observed a few times. This chain links TRBV7-9 with TRBJ2-7, with a possible D match to TRBD2 (6 bases). V lost 6 bases to trimming and J lost 1 base, with 16 bases between them. This CDR3 comprises 15 residues. Germline CDR1 and CDR2: SEHNR and FQNEAQ (reference sequence). The CDR3, as DNA: TGTGCCAGCAGTTTACAAAGGGACTCATCCTACGAGCAGTACTTC. As protein: CASSLQRDSSYEQYF.

The chain couples TRBV6-5 to TRBJ1-6; TRBD1 matches 8 bases. Losses at the gene ends were 5 bases for V and 7 bases for J; bases not matched to a gene: 7. CDR1 MNHEY and CDR2 SVGAGI come from the germline V gene. The CDR3 contains 15 residues. The CDR3 reads CASSTGDRLNSPLHF. In nucleotides, the CDR3 is TGTGCCAGCAGTACGGGGGACAGGTTAAATTCACCCCTCCACTTT.

The V and J genes are TRBV7-9 and TRBJ2-1; perhaps TRBD2 as D (5 bases). The V end lost 5 bases, the J end lost 9 bases, and 17 bases lay between the germline ends. Germline CDR1 and CDR2: SEHNR and FQNEAQ (reference sequence). The length of the CDR3 is 14 residues. The DNA for the CDR3 is TGTGCCAGCAGCCGTTCTGGGTTGGGAGCTGAGCAGTTCTTC. Translating gives CASSRSGLGAEQFF. Together with reference TRBV7-9 and TRBJ2-1, the CDR3 gives the full variable domain: DTGVSQNPRHKITKRGQNVTFRCDPISEHNRLYWYRQTLGQGPEFLTYFQNEAQLEKSRLLSDRFSAERPKGSFSTLEIQRTEQGDSAMYLCASSRSGLGAEQFFGPGTRLTVL.

This chain links TRBV6-5 with TRBJ2-5; 11 bases match TRBD2. The CDR3 length is 15 residues. Germline V gene lookup returns CDR1 MNHEY and CDR2 SVGAGI. The V gene end was trimmed by 6 bases and the J gene end by 2 bases; junction bases not matched to a gene: 5. CDR3 sequence reads: CASRLAGGAQETQYF. In nucleotides, the CDR3 is TGTGCCAGCAGATTAGCGGGGGGGGCACAAGAGACCCAGTACTTC.

This chain uses TRBV11-3 with TRBJ2-7, with 9 positions matching TRBD1. The CDR3 consists of 16 residues. Unmatched junction bases numbered 6, after V lost 0 bases and J lost 3 bases. From germline, CDR1 is SGHNT and CDR2 YENEEA. The CDR3 is CASSLESGQGNYEQYF. The CDR3 DNA is TGTGCCAGCAGCTTAGAATCGGGACAGGGCAACTACGAGCAGTACTTC.

This CDR3 is CASSLGAASGNTIYF. Here the CDR3 DNA reads TGTGCCAGCAGCTTAGGGGCCGCCTCTGGAAACACCATATATTTT. V is TRBV5-4 and J is TRBJ1-3; D might be TRBD1 (5 bases). Trimming removed 2 bases from V and 0 bases from J, with 9 bases in between. CDR3 length: 15 residues. The germline V gene encodes CDR1 SGHNT and CDR2 YYREEE (reference sequence).

The chain couples TRBV19 to TRBJ2-2, with D possibly being TRBD1 (6 bases). CDR1 LNHDA and CDR2 SQIVND come from the germline V gene (reference sequence). CDR3 length equals 15 residues. V was pared by 4 bases and J by 2 bases, with 11 bases between. This CDR3 is CASSSLTGNTGELFF. The CDR3 DNA reads TGTGCCAGTAGTAGTCTGACAGGTAACACCGGGGAGCTGTTTTTT.

This clone was counted between two and nine times. The chain carries TRBV6-1 and TRBJ1-2; tentative D call: TRBD1 (5 bases). This CDR3 has 15 residues. Germline values: CDR1 MNHNS, CDR2 SASEGT. The V gene lost 0 bases and the J gene lost 6 bases, with 14 bases spanning the gap. The CDR3 DNA sequence: TGTGCCAGCAGTGAAGCGCCGGACAATCCCGATGGCTACACCTTC. Residues: CASSEAPDNPDGYTF.

This clone was seen a few times. The chain links TRBV6-5 to TRBJ2-5; 10 bases fit TRBD2. J gave up 1 base and V 4 bases, and 3 bases lay outside the gene matches. The CDR3 loop spans 15 amino acids. The germline V gene encodes CDR1 MNHEY and CDR2 SVGAGI. The CDR3 nucleotides are TGTGCCAGCAGTTTAGCGGGGGGAACCCAAGAGACCCAGTACTTC. This sequence encodes CASSLAGGTQETQYF.

This chain uses TRBV6-5 with TRBJ1-2; D not certain. The CDR3 extends over 12 amino acids. CDR1 and CDR2 from the germline V gene are MNHEY and SVGAGI. Trimming shortened V by 7 bases and J by 1 base, and 7 bases separated the two germline ends. The CDR3 loop reads CASTGGNYGYTF. CDR3 nucleotides: TGTGCCAGCACCGGAGGTAACTATGGCTACACCTTC.